These T cell receptor beta chains were read from a single sample in a study of blood T cell repertoires in COVID-19. The method was immunoSEQ multiplex PCR; TCRdb's version includes in-frame clones alone and lacks a portion of them. The table shows 30,000 to 45,000 clones, with over 75% occurring only once. Sequenced material: peripheral blood. All receptors come from a human donor in a cohort sampled during active or convalescent COVID-19. The donor label of this sample is uncertain. Both conserved end residues are trimmed from each CDR3.

v_gene	j_gene	len	CDR3aa
TRBV24-1	TRBJ2-5	14	ATSDQGLAGSETQY
TRBV7-2	TRBJ1-6	12	ASSLDGYNSPLH
TRBV5-1	TRBJ2-1	11	ASSFLASNEQF
TRBV5-4	TRBJ2-5	12	ASSRSGLQETQY
TRBV19	TRBJ2-2	13	ASRIRGINTGELF
TRBV5-6	TRBJ1-1	13	ASSLGDRGNTEAF
TRBV5-1	TRBJ2-7	11	ASSLPPSYEQY
TRBV4-3	TRBJ1-5	13	ASSPTGNSNQPQH
TRBV6-2/TRBV6-3	TRBJ1-5	12	ASSLTAINQPQH
TRBV11-3	TRBJ2-4	11	ASRGLAKNIQY
TRBV11-3	TRBJ2-3	14	ASSLGPGQGFDTQY
TRBV29-1	TRBJ1-2	12	STRDSVVPYGYT
TRBV7-2	TRBJ1-1	11	ASSLNRGDLAF
TRBV10-3	TRBJ2-3	13	ANSLYGGITDTQY
TRBV6-6	TRBJ2-3	16	ASSPRFFGGRYTDTQY
TRBV30	TRBJ1-1	12	AWSRRGGNTEAF
TRBV10-1	TRBJ1-1	13	ASSDRWTGTTEAF
TRBV5-4	TRBJ2-5	12	ASSRQREQETQY
TRBV18	TRBJ2-7	11	ASSPRSGREQY
TRBV7-9	TRBJ2-1	7	ASGREQF